The next 31 T cell receptor beta chains were all read from a single sample in a study of cytomegalovirus exposure and HLA in healthy donors. It was with 60 Vbeta and 13 Jbeta primers that the PCR ran. TCRdb keeps only in-frame clones here, not all; method: immunoSEQ multiplex PCR. The table includes 250,000 to 350,000 clones, 86% detected once. The sequenced material came from PBMCs. These receptors originate from a man aged 40-50 years in good health and CMV-seropositive.

The chain employs TRBV28 and TRBJ1-3, with D perhaps TRBD1 (6 bases). This CDR3 has 14 residues. V was trimmed by 5 bases and J by 3 bases, leaving 11 bases between them. The germline gives CDR1 MDHEN, CDR2 SYDVKM. CDR3 bases: TGTGCCAGCAGTCCCCAGGGGTATGGAAACACCATATATTTT. It encodes CASSPQGYGNTIYF.

This clone was recorded once. The chain is built from TRBV2 and TRBJ2-7; 7 bases line up with TRBD1. The CDR3 is 16 amino acids. Germline V gene sequence: CDR1 SNHLY, CDR2 FYNNEI. After removal of 3 bases from V and 2 bases from J, the junction contained 10 bases not matched to a gene. The CDR3 spells CASSDPVRDSAYEQYF. DNA of the CDR3: TGTGCCAGCAGTGACCCAGTCCGGGACAGCGCCTACGAGCAGTACTTC.

The genes are TRBV5-4 and TRBJ2-1; 7 nucleotides agree with TRBD1. The CDR3 runs to 12 residues. Germline V lookup: CDR1 SGHNT, CDR2 YYREEE (reference sequence). V gave up 0 bases and J gave up 15 bases; unmatched junction bases: 6. The CDR3 DNA reads TGTGCCAGCAGCTTGGCCCGGGACAGTCCGTTCTTC. It is translated as CASSLARDSPFF.

J is TRBJ1-2 and V is TRBV27, with 8 bases fitting TRBD1. The CDR3 is 14 amino acids. V lost 8 bases to trimming and J lost 2 bases; unmatched junction nucleotides: 7. Germline V CDR1 and CDR2: MNHEY, SMNVEV (reference sequence). Here the CDR3 reads CASGDRLTNYGYTF. The CDR3 DNA reads TGTGCCAGCGGGGACAGGTTGACCAACTATGGCTACACCTTC.

The rearrangement links TRBV5-4 to TRBJ2-7; D perhaps matches TRBD1 (6 bases). V was cut by 0 bases and J by 0 bases, with 10 bases left in between. Germline values: CDR1 SGHNT, CDR2 YYREEE (reference sequence). The CDR3 extends over 15 amino acids. CDR3 region: CASSLGRGSSYEQYF. DNA for the CDR3: TGTGCCAGCAGCTTGGGCAGGGGCAGCTCCTACGAGCAGTACTTC.

The chain carries TRBV9 and TRBJ2-5; maybe TRBD2 (6 bases). V was cut by 3 bases and J by 1 base, with 13 bases left in between. The germline V gene has CDR1 SGDLS and CDR2 YYNGEE. The CDR3 is 15 residues long. This chain's CDR3 is CASSARGLPQETQYF. The DNA of the CDR3 is TGTGCCAGCAGCGCCCGGGGACTGCCCCAAGAGACCCAGTACTTC.

In this sample, this clone turned up once. The V call is TRBV7-9, the J call TRBJ1-3; TRBD1 matches 7 bases. V lost 0 bases and J lost 8; bases outside the gene matches: 7. Germline V gene lookup returns CDR1 SEHNR and CDR2 FQNEAQ (reference sequence). The CDR3 loop spans 15 amino acids. The CDR3 spells CASSLAWPGGDTIYF. CDR3 DNA sequence: TGTGCCAGCAGCTTAGCGTGGCCAGGGGGTGACACCATATATTTT.

The gene calls are TRBV28 and TRBJ2-7, with 7 positions matching TRBD1. V was clipped by 3 bases and J by 2 bases; unmatched bases: 7. The CDR3 runs to 15 residues. CDR1 and CDR2 (germline): MDHEN, SYDVKM. CDR3 DNA sequence: TGTGCCAGCAGTTTTATGGGGACAGAACCCTACGAGCAGTACTTC. Translation gives CASSFMGTEPYEQYF.

V and J are TRBV7-9 and TRBJ2-1; possible D gene TRBD2, 6 bases. This CDR3 has 16 amino acids. V lost 3 bases and J 6 bases, leaving 18 bases between the germline ends. In germline, CDR1 is SEHNR, CDR2 FQNEAQ (reference sequence). The CDR3 is CASSFPGGARRNEQFF. Written as DNA, the CDR3 is TGTGCCAGCAGCTTCCCCGGCGGGGCACGTCGCAATGAGCAGTTCTTC. The whole variable domain, remainder taken from reference TRBV7-9 and TRBJ2-1, is DTGVSQNPRHKITKRGQNVTFRCDPISEHNRLYWYRQTLGQGPEFLTYFQNEAQLEKSRLLSDRFSAERPKGSFSTLEIQRTEQGDSAMYLCASSFPGGARRNEQFFGPGTRLTVL.

The chain employs TRBV11-2 and TRBJ2-4, with TRBD2 as a possible D gene (7 bases). The germline V and J ends were trimmed by 5 bases and 0 bases, with 11 bases remaining between them. CDR3 size: 15 residues. Germline V gene sequence: CDR1 SGHAT, CDR2 FQNNGV. The CDR3 bases are TGTGCCAGCAGCAGGGGGGGGTTAGCCAAAAACATTCAGTACTTC. This translates into CASSRGGLAKNIQYF.

The gene calls are TRBV5-1 and TRBJ2-1, with 13 bases that match TRBD2. Germline loops: CDR1 SGHRS, CDR2 YFSETQ. V was clipped by 4 bases and J by 1 base; unmatched bases: 8. This CDR3 region has 18 residues. The CDR3 loop reads CASSIYSTSGRSYNEQFF. CDR3 sequence (DNA): TGCGCCAGCAGCATCTACTCGACTAGCGGGAGGTCCTACAATGAGCAGTTCTTC.

This clone was observed a single time. The chain's CDR3 is CASSLVGQDYQPQHF. CDR3 sequence (DNA): TGTGCCAGCAGCTTAGTAGGACAGGACTATCAGCCCCAGCATTTT. J is TRBJ1-5 and V is TRBV7-2; TRBD1 matches at 7 bases. Trimming took 1 base from V and 5 from J; bases not matched to a gene: 5. CDR1 and CDR2 from the germline V gene are SGHTA and FQGNSA. There are 15 residues in the CDR3.

This chain connects TRBV6-4 to TRBJ2-1; 10 bases fit TRBD1. Germline-derived CDR1 and CDR2 are MRHNA and SNTAGT. Trimming cost V 3 bases and J 6 bases; bases outside gene matches: 2. The CDR3 covers 14 residues. For the CDR3, the DNA is TGTGCCAGCAGTGAAGACAGGGGGCCCAATGAGCAGTTCTTC. The encoded protein is CASSEDRGPNEQFF.

The chain has TRBV5-1 and TRBJ2-1; 11 bases are shared with TRBD1. The V gene's germline CDR1 is SGHRS and CDR2 YFSETQ. This CDR3 has 18 amino acids. V was pared by 4 bases and J by 1 base, with 10 bases of the junction left unmatched. The DNA of the CDR3 is TGCGCCAGCAGCCCTCCGGGACAGGGGGTCCGATCCTACAATGAGCAGTTCTTC. This sequence encodes CASSPPGQGVRSYNEQFF.

The chain joins TRBV4-2 to TRBJ2-2, with 10 bases identical to TRBD2. CDR1 is LGHNA, CDR2 YNFKEQ, per germline. The length of the CDR3 is 21 residues. J was trimmed by 7 bases and V by 1 base; bases with no gene match: 21. CDR3 bases: TGTGCCAGCAGCCAAGCCCCCCATTCTAGCGGGAGCCCCCGGGGGAGCGGGGAGCTGTTTTTT. It yields the protein CASSQAPHSSGSPRGSGELFF.

This clone appeared once. V and J are TRBV19 and TRBJ2-7; 13 bases align to TRBD2. The CDR3 length is 17 residues. V shed 4 bases, J shed 4 bases, and the junction held 10 bases outside the gene matches. Germline V CDR1 and CDR2: LNHDA, SQIVND (reference sequence). For the CDR3, the DNA is TGTGCCAGTAGTAGCCCTACTAGCGGGAGGGCCTTATACGAGCAGTACTTC. Residues: CASSSPTSGRALYEQYF.

The chain uses TRBV12-2 and TRBJ2-4; the table names TRBD2, a call not compared with the DNA. TRBV12-2 is labeled a pseudogene. The CDR3 totals 10 residues. CDR3 sequence: CASGGNIQYF. The CDR3 DNA is TGTGCTTCGGGGGGGAACATTCAGTACTTC.

The chain joins TRBV7-6 to TRBJ2-2, with D possibly matching TRBD2 (5 bases). Germline CDR1 SGHVS, CDR2 FNYEAQ. The CDR3 runs to 15 residues. V lost 2 bases, J lost 4 bases, and 11 bases lay in between. The CDR3 DNA is TGTGCCAGCAGCTTACGAGGGCCGAGCACCGGGGAGCTGTTTTTT. Its translation is CASSLRGPSTGELFF.

Remarks on this clone: Mismatch with germline at one junction end may stem from a read error. The V gene is TRBV7-9, the J gene TRBJ1-4, with TRBD1 matching 8 bases. The CDR3 contains 14 residues. The germline CDR1 and CDR2 sequences are SEHNR and FQNEAQ (reference sequence). Here the CDR3 reads CSSSSPDRDEKLFF. CDR3 nucleotides: TGTTCCAGCAGCTCTCCGGACAGGGATGAAAAACTGTTTTTT.

Written as DNA, the CDR3 is TGTGCCAGCAGCGGGACTAGCGGGAGTCTCGGAAACGAGCAGTACTTC. Its protein is CASSGTSGSLGNEQYF. J is TRBJ2-7 and V is TRBV7-2; 14 bases agree with TRBD2. V lost 5 bases and J lost 5; bases outside the gene matches: 8. Germline CDR1 reads SGHTA; CDR2 reads FQGNSA. The CDR3 runs 16 residues. The whole variable domain, remainder taken from reference TRBV7-2 and TRBJ2-7, is GAGVSQSPSNKVTEKGKDVELRCDPISGHTALYWYRQSLGQGLEFLIYFQGNSAPDKSGLPSDRFSAERTGGSVSTLTIQRTQQEDSAVYLCASSGTSGSLGNEQYFGPGTRLTVT.

This chain connects TRBV7-2 to TRBJ2-1; D remains unclear. The V gene's germline CDR1 is SGHTA and CDR2 FQGNSA. This CDR3 is built from 14 residues. The ends were cut back, 7 bases at V and 3 bases at J, with 13 bases in the middle. CDR3 protein: CASTPEAIYNEQFF. DNA of the CDR3: TGTGCCAGCACCCCTGAGGCCATCTACAATGAGCAGTTCTTC.

V gene TRBV28 combines with J gene TRBJ1-4; D may be TRBD1 (5 bases). The CDR3 consists of 14 residues. CDR1 is MDHEN and CDR2 is SYDVKM in the germline V gene. With 3 bases removed from V and 4 bases from J, the gap between germline ends came to 9 bases. The CDR3, as DNA: TGTGCCAGCAGTTTGACAGAAAATAATGAAAAACTGTTTTTT. As protein: CASSLTENNEKLFF.

J is TRBJ2-7 and V is TRBV5-1; 12 positions agree with TRBD2. The ends lost 5 bases at V and 2 bases at J; junction bases unmatched: 5. Germline values: CDR1 SGHRS, CDR2 YFSETQ. This CDR3 comprises 15 residues. The CDR3 loop reads CASSFRLAGAYEQYF. In DNA form, the CDR3 reads TGCGCCAGCAGTTTCCGACTAGCGGGGGCCTACGAGCAGTACTTC.

The chain employs TRBV7-6 and TRBJ2-5, with 11 bases matching TRBD2. The CDR3 runs 17 residues. The junction had 11 bases not matched to a gene; V was cut back by 1 base and J by 7 bases. From germline, CDR1 is SGHVS and CDR2 FNYEAQ. The CDR3 sequence: CASSLGLPGLAAGTQYF. In DNA form, the CDR3 reads TGTGCCAGCAGCTTAGGGCTACCGGGACTAGCGGCAGGGACCCAGTACTTC.

The chain carries TRBV4-3 and TRBJ2-1; D remains ambiguous. Germline lookup yields CDR1 LGHNA and CDR2 YSLEER. With 3 bases removed from V and 4 bases from J, the gap between germline ends came to 10 bases. CDR3 length equals 14 residues. The CDR3 here is CASSQGMEYNEQFF. Here the CDR3 DNA reads TGCGCCAGCAGCCAGGGTATGGAGTACAATGAGCAGTTCTTC.

This clone was found a few times. Within the sample, other DNA sequences also encode this same CDR3. V is TRBV27 and J is TRBJ2-1; maybe TRBD2 (5 bases). The CDR3 runs 14 residues. V was trimmed by 3 bases and J by 0 bases, leaving 6 bases between them. Looked up from germline, CDR1 is MNHEY and CDR2 is SMNVEV (reference sequence). The CDR3: CASSLGSSYNEQFF. CDR3 nucleotides: TGTGCCAGCAGTTTGGGGAGCTCCTACAATGAGCAGTTCTTC.

The rearrangement uses TRBV4-2 and TRBJ1-1; 10 bases match TRBD1. V shed 5 bases, J shed 2 bases, and the junction held 8 bases outside the gene matches. This CDR3 has 16 amino acids. The germline V gene encodes CDR1 LGHNA and CDR2 YNFKEQ. The CDR3 region has the DNA TGTGCCAGCAGCTCCGGGACAGGGGCCACCAACACTGAAGCTTTCTTT. Translating gives CASSSGTGATNTEAFF.

The chain joins TRBV7-3 to TRBJ2-5, with TRBD1 identical over 9 bases. CDR3 length equals 17 residues. From germline, CDR1 is SGHTA and CDR2 FQGTGA. V trimming: 5 bases; J trimming: 4 bases; junction bases outside the gene matches: 14. This CDR3 is CASSPRGGQGFGETQYF. The CDR3 DNA reads TGTGCCAGCAGCCCCCGTGGGGGACAGGGCTTCGGAGAGACCCAGTACTTC.

Worth noting for this clone: A junction boundary mismatches the germline segment, possibly from a read error. The gene calls are TRBV7-2 and TRBJ2-1; 8 bases fit TRBD1. Germline CDR1 is SGHTA and CDR2 is FQGNSA. This CDR3 region has 16 residues. The CDR3 loop is CASGFPVTGANNEQFF. The CDR3 nucleotides are TGTGCCAGCGGCTTCCCTGTGACAGGGGCTAACAATGAGCAGTTCTTC. Based on the CDR3 plus reference TRBV7-2 and TRBJ2-1, the full variable domain is GAGVSQSPSNKVTEKGKDVELRCDPISGHTALYWYRQSLGQGLEFLIYFQGNSAPDKSGLPSDRFSAERTGGSVSTLTIQRTQQEDSAVYLCASGFPVTGANNEQFFGPGTRLTVL.

This clone was seen a handful of times. The gene calls are TRBV7-6 and TRBJ2-3; 7 positions match TRBD2. The CDR3 length is 15 residues. The junction had 5 bases not matched to a gene; V was cut back by 4 bases and J by 1 base. CDR1 SGHVS and CDR2 FNYEAQ come from the germline V gene. The CDR3 sequence: CASSSLGGGTDTQYF. The DNA of the CDR3 is TGTGCCAGCAGCTCCCTGGGAGGGGGCACAGATACGCAGTATTTT.

The genes are TRBV6-5 and TRBJ1-2; D not certain. Trimming cost V 7 bases and J 4 bases, with 7 bases left between them. CDR3 length: 11 amino acids. CDR1 and CDR2 from the germline V gene are MNHEY and SVGAGI. The CDR3 region is CASTGGYGYTF. Written as DNA, the CDR3 is TGTGCCAGCACTGGCGGCTATGGCTACACCTTC.